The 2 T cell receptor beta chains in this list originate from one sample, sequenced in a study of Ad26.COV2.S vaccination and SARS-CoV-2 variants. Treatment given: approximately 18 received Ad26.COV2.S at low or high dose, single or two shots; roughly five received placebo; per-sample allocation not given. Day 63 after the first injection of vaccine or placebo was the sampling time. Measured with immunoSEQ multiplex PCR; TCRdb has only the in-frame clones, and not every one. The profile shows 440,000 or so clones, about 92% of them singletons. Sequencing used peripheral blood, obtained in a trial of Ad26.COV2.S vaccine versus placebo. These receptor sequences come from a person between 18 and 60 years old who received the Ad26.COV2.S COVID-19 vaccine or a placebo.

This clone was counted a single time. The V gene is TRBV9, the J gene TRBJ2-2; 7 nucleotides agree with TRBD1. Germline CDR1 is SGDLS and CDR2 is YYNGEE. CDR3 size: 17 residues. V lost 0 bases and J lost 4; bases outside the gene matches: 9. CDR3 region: CASSVAKTGPRTGELFF. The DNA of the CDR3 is TGTGCCAGCAGCGTAGCTAAGACAGGGCCTCGCACCGGGGAGCTGTTTTTT.

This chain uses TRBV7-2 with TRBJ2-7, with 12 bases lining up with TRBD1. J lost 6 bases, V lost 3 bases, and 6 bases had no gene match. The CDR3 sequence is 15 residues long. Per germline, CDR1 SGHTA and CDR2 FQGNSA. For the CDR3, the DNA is TGTGCCAGCAGCTTTGACCCGGGACAGGGGGCCGAGCAGTACTTC. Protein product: CASSFDPGQGAEQYF.